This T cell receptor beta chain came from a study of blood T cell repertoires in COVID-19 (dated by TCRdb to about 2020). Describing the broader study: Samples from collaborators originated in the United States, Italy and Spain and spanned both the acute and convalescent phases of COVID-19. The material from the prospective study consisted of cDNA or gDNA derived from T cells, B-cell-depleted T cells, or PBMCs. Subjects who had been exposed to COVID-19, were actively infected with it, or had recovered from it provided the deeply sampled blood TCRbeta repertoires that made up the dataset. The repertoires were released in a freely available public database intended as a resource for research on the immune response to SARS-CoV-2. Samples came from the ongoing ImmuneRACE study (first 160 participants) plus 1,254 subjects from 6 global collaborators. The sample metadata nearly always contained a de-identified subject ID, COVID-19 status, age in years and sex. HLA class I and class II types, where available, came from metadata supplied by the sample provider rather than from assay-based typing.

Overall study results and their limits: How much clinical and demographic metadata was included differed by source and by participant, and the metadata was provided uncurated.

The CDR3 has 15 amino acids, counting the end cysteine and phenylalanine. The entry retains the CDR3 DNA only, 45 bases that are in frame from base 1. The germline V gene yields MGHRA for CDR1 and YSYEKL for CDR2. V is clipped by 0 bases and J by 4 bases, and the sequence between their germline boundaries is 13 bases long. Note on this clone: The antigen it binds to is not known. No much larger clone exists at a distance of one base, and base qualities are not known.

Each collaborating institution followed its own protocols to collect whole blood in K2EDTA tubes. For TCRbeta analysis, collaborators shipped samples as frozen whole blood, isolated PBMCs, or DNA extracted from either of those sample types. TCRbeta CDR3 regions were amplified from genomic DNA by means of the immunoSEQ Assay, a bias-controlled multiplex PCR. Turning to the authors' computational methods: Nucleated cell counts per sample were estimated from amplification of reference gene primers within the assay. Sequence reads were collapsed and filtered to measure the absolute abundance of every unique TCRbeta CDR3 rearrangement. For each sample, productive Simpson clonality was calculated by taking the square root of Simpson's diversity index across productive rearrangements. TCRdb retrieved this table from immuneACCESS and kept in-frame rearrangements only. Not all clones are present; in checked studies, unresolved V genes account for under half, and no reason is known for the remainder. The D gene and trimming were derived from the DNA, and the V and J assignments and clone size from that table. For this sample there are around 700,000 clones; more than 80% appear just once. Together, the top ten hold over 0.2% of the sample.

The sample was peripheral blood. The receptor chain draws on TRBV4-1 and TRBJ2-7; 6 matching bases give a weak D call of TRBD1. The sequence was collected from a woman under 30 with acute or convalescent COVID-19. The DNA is TGCGCCAGCAGCCAAGATTTAGACAGGCATTACGAGCAGTACTTC. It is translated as CASSQDLDRHYEQYF.